This is a list of T cell receptor beta chains from one sample in a study of T cell clones after liver transplantation. Produced via immunoSEQ multiplex PCR; TCRdb's table is partial and in-frame only. The sample holds 95,000 to 110,000 clones; more than 75% are singletons and the top ten take over 0.9%. The sample in question was CD4+ T cells from blood, obtained before liver transplant. The receptors were gathered from a human donor who received a liver transplant. Both conserved end residues are part of each CDR3. A D gene is named only where the DNA matches it firmly. A clone size is listed for some rows: how often the clone was seen (once, few, many), or a class if it is expanded.

v_call	clone_size	j_call	d_call	cdr3_aa	cdr3_nt
TRBV30	.	TRBJ1-1	.	CAWSVGRGGYTEAFF	TGTGCCTGGAGTGTCGGAAGGGGCGGATACACTGAAGCTTTCTTT
TRBV19	.	TRBJ1-2	.	CASSIDRYGYTF	TGTGCCAGTAGTATAGACAGATATGGCTACACCTTC
TRBV4-1	.	TRBJ2-2	TRBD2	CASSQEDLAAFTGELFF	TGCGCCAGCAGCCAAGAAGACCTAGCGGCCTTCACCGGGGAGCTGTTTTTT
TRBV27	.	TRBJ1-2	TRBD1	CASKSGTGVHYGYTF	TGTGCCAGCAAGTCCGGGACAGGGGTACACTATGGCTACACCTTC
TRBV4-2	many	TRBJ2-1	.	CASSPGGPRNEQFF	TGTGCCAGCAGCCCCGGGGGGCCAAGAAATGAGCAGTTCTTC
TRBV12-5	once	TRBJ2-3	.	CASGAGFSTDTQYF	TGTGCTAGTGGTGCAGGGTTTAGCACAGATACGCAGTATTTT
TRBV5-1	.	TRBJ2-7	.	CASSVPSYEQYF	TGCGCCAGCAGTGTCCCCTCCTACGAGCAGTACTTC
TRBV5-4	.	TRBJ1-4	.	CASSATSEREKLFF	TGTGCCAGCAGCGCCACTTCAGAGCGGGAAAAACTGTTTTTT
TRBV27	.	TRBJ1-6	.	CASSPPRGYNSPLHF	TGTGCCAGCAGCCCCCCACGGGGCTATAATTCACCCCTCCACTTT
TRBV5-1	.	TRBJ2-5	TRBD2	CASSVSGRPEETQYF	TGCGCCAGCAGCGTTAGCGGGAGGCCCGAAGAGACCCAGTACTTC
TRBV5-1	.	TRBJ2-3	.	CASSLALGGLTDTQYF	TGCGCCAGCAGCTTGGCCCTCGGGGGGCTGACAGATACGCAGTATTTT
TRBV2	.	TRBJ1-5	TRBD1	CASSVGQGVGQPQHF	TGTGCCAGCAGTGTGGGACAGGGGGTAGGGCAGCCCCAGCATTTT
TRBV11-2	.	TRBJ1-3	.	CASSPRAHSGTSRGNTIYF	TGTGCCAGCAGCCCCCGGGCACACAGTGGAACCTCGAGGGGAAACACCATATATTTT
TRBV7-9	.	TRBJ2-7	TRBD2	CASSPPSGEQYF	TGTGCCAGCAGCCCTCCTAGCGGCGAGCAGTACTTC
TRBV5-8	.	TRBJ1-4	TRBD1	CASSLGQNNEKLFF	TGTGCCAGCAGCCTGGGACAGAATAATGAAAAACTGTTTTTT
TRBV6-1	.	TRBJ1-1	TRBD1	CASRAGWEGAAEAFF	TGTGCCAGCAGGGCGGGGTGGGAGGGGGCAGCTGAAGCTTTCTTT
TRBV2	few	TRBJ2-5	.	CASSEWGSSGETQYF	TGTGCCAGCAGTGAATGGGGCTCCTCCGGGGAGACCCAGTACTTC
TRBV6-6	.	TRBJ1-2	TRBD1	CASSPAGGAIIF	TGTGCCAGCAGCCCGGCAGGGGGCGCAATCATATTC
TRBV10-2	.	TRBJ1-1	.	CASIRADAEAFF	TGCGCCAGCATCCGAGCTGACGCTGAAGCTTTCTTT
TRBV4-1	.	TRBJ2-1	.	CASSQAGIHYNEQFF	TGCGCCAGCAGCCAAGCCGGGATCCATTACAATGAGCAGTTCTTC
TRBV6-1	once	TRBJ1-4	.	CASSEALGTLEKLFF	TGTGCCAGCAGTGAAGCGCTAGGGACACTAGAAAAACTGTTTTTT
TRBV13	.	TRBJ2-2	TRBD1	CASSLPRQGANGELFF	TGTGCCAGCAGCTTACCGCGACAGGGGGCAAACGGGGAGCTGTTTTTT
TRBV29-1	.	TRBJ2-7	.	CSVGTIYEQYF	TGCAGCGTGGGGACGATTTACGAGCAGTACTTC
TRBV4-3	.	TRBJ2-7	.	CASSQFPGGPYEQYF	TGCGCCAGCAGCCAATTCCCCGGGGGTCCCTACGAGCAGTACTTC
TRBV6-5	.	TRBJ1-5	.	CASSLGQVNQPQHF	TGTGCCAGCAGTCTGGGACAAGTCAATCAGCCCCAGCATTTT
TRBV13	.	TRBJ2-5	TRBD1	CASSTRTGSVWETQYF	TGTGCCAGCAGCACTCGGACAGGGAGTGTTTGGGAGACCCAGTACTTC
TRBV5-1	.	TRBJ2-3	TRBD2	CASSSTSGGRDTQYF	TGCGCCAGCAGCTCGACTAGCGGGGGGAGAGATACGCAGTATTTT
TRBV7-6	.	TRBJ1-5	.	CASSLVLDQPQHF	TGTGCCAGCAGCTTAGTGTTAGACCAGCCCCAGCATTTT
TRBV14	.	TRBJ2-2	.	CASSRETLAGELFF	TGTGCCAGCAGCCGCGAGACTCTTGCCGGGGAGCTGTTTTTT
TRBV27	.	TRBJ1-2	.	CASSSARDGYGYTF	TGTGCCAGCAGTTCCGCCCGGGATGGGTATGGCTACACCTTC
TRBV9	.	TRBJ1-3	.	CASSTLDSSGNTIYF	TGTGCCAGCAGCACCCTAGACAGCTCTGGAAACACCATATATTTT